This entry lists 27 T cell receptor beta chains sequenced from one sample in a study of CD8 T cells in ankylosing spondylitis. Each CDR3 protein is one row after TCRdb ran MiXCR on the 5' RACE reads. The table shows under 150,000 distinct CDR3 sequences, with more than 9.5% occurring only once. The sample comprised blood, either unsorted or a sorted T cell fraction (not recorded which). All receptors derive from a female donor with ankylosing spondylitis or in good health (not recorded which).

This clonotype was observed at least ten times. The chain couples TRBV5-1 to TRBJ2-2; 9 bases are a match to TRBD2. Germline V gene lookup returns CDR1 SGHRS and CDR2 YFSETQ. This CDR3 spans 15 amino acids. V lost 4 bases to trimming and J lost 4 bases; unmatched junction nucleotides: 5. The CDR3 region has the DNA TGCGCCAGCAGCCAGACTAGCGGTCCCACCGGGGAGCTGTTTTTT. Translation gives CASSQTSGPTGELFF.

Ten or more counts support this clonotype. J is TRBJ2-5 and V is TRBV20-1; possibly TRBD2 for D (7 bases). CDR3 length: 16 residues. In germline, CDR1 is DFQATT, CDR2 SNEGSKA (reference sequence). Trimming removed 0 bases at V and 3 bases at J, with 17 bases between. The CDR3 loop reads CSARDPIGGGKETQYF. As DNA, the CDR3 is TGCAGTGCTAGAGATCCGATTGGCGGGGGCAAAGAGACCCAGTACTTC.

This clonotype was detected many times. J is TRBJ2-5 and V is TRBV12-3 or TRBV12-4, with 8 bases that match TRBD1. V lost 7 bases and J lost 4; bases outside the gene matches: 8. The CDR3 sequence is 14 residues long. The CDR3 sequence is CASTPDRGGETQYF. DNA for the CDR3: TGTGCCAGCACCCCCGACAGGGGAGGAGAGACCCAGTACTTC.

J is TRBJ2-1 and V is TRBV15; the D gene is possibly TRBD2 (7 bases). CDR3 size: 12 residues. Deletions cut 5 bases from V and 9 bases from J, with 11 bases between. Germline V gene data show CDR1 as LNHNV and CDR2 as YYDKDF (reference sequence). The CDR3 loop is CATSPRGGEQFF. DNA of the CDR3: TGTGCCACCAGCCCGAGGGGGGGTGAGCAGTTCTTC.

Many counts were recorded for this clonotype. The chain employs TRBV20-1 and TRBJ1-1; D not resolved. This CDR3 is 14 amino acids long. Germline V lookup: CDR1 DFQATT, CDR2 SNEGSKA (reference sequence). The V gene lost 6 bases and the J gene lost 1 base, with 15 bases spanning the gap. The chain's CDR3 is CSAPWAGANTEAFF. CDR3 bases: TGCAGTGCCCCCTGGGCAGGCGCGAACACTGAAGCTTTCTTT.

The V gene is TRBV6-2 or TRBV6-3, the J gene TRBJ1-5; 8 bases are shared with TRBD1. Trimming at V came to 6 bases and at J to 3 bases, leaving 7 bases not matched to a gene. The CDR3 covers 15 residues. Germline V lookup: CDR1 MNHEY, CDR2 SVGEGT. CDR3 DNA sequence: TGTGCCAGCAGCCTCGGACAGGGCACCAATCAGCCCCAGCATTTT. It encodes CASSLGQGTNQPQHF.

This clonotype was counted at least ten times. This chain uses TRBV9 with TRBJ2-5; 8 bases align to TRBD1. This CDR3 spans 13 amino acids. Per germline, CDR1 SGDLS and CDR2 YYNGEE. Trimming took 8 bases from V and 5 from J; bases not matched to a gene: 8. DNA of the CDR3: TGTGCCAGTGGACAGGGTCCGATGGAGACCCAGTACTTC. This sequence encodes CASGQGPMETQYF.

The J gene is TRBJ2-2, the V gene TRBV5-3; tentatively, D is TRBD2 (5 bases). TRBV5-3 is sorted into the ORF group, with uncertain function. The CDR3 length is 14 residues. V was trimmed by 9 bases and J by 6 bases, leaving 18 bases between them. The DNA of the CDR3 is TGTGCCATGAGCTCTGGACTCCTCTCCGGGGAGCTGTTTTTT. Translating it yields CAMSSGLLSGELFF.

This clonotype was seen many times. The rearrangement joins TRBV18 to TRBJ2-1; 8 bases line up with TRBD2. The V gene end was trimmed by 2 bases and the J gene end by 5 bases; junction bases not matched to a gene: 8. Looked up from germline, CDR1 is KGHSH and CDR2 is LQKENI. This CDR3 is 16 amino acids long. The CDR3 DNA follows: TGTGCCAGCTCACCAATCGGGACTAGGGGGGACAATGAGCAGTTCTTC. Protein sequence: CASSPIGTRGDNEQFF.

In this sample, this clonotype turned up many times. The V call is TRBV4-2, the J call TRBJ1-1; 9 positions match TRBD1. The V gene's germline CDR1 is LGHNA and CDR2 YNFKEQ. CDR3 size: 17 residues. Unmatched junction bases numbered 6, after V lost 1 base and J lost 0 bases. DNA of the CDR3: TGTGCCAGCAGCCAAGTTACAGGGGGCTCAATGAACACTGAAGCTTTCTTT. Translating it yields CASSQVTGGSMNTEAFF.

The chain uses TRBV5-5 and TRBJ2-7, with no clear D. This CDR3 contains 13 residues. Trimming took 4 bases from V and 1 from J, leaving 9 bases between them. Germline CDR1 SGHKS, CDR2 YYEKEE (reference sequence). DNA for the CDR3: TGTGCCAGCAGCCCGGTGTTTTCCTACGAGCAGTACTTC. It is translated as CASSPVFSYEQYF. Complete variable domain (other parts from reference TRBV5-5 and TRBJ2-7): DAGVTQSPTHLIKTRGQQVTLRCSPISGHKSVSWYQQVLGQGPQFIFQYYEKEERGRGNFPDRFSARQFPNYSSELNVNALLLGDSALYLCASSPVFSYEQYFGPGTRLTVT.

For this clonotype: This could be a read error, since a much larger clone is one nucleotide away. The chain employs TRBV7-9 and TRBJ1-2, with TRBD1 matching 7 bases. The CDR3 totals 14 residues. Germline CDR1 reads SEHNR; CDR2 reads FQNEAQ (reference sequence). CDR3 sequence (DNA): TGTGCCAGCAGCTTGGAGACAGGGAACTATGGCGACACCTTC. Translating gives CASSLETGNYGDTF.

The chain has TRBV5-1 and TRBJ2-2; the D call may be TRBD1 or TRBD2 (5 bases each). The V and J ends lost 5 bases and 2 bases respectively, with 13 bases between them. CDR3 size: 15 residues. From germline, CDR1 is SGHRS and CDR2 YFSETQ. The CDR3 reads CASRGEIFNTGELFF. DNA of the CDR3: TGCGCCAGCAGGGGGGAGATTTTTAACACCGGGGAGCTGTTTTTT.

This clonotype was recorded many times. This chain uses TRBV12-3 or TRBV12-4 with TRBJ2-7; TRBD1 aligns across 9 bases. This CDR3 contains 15 residues. After removal of 4 bases from V and 2 bases from J, the junction contained 6 bases not matched to a gene. The CDR3: CASSSRDRDPYEQYF. The CDR3 DNA sequence: TGTGCCAGCAGTTCCCGGGACAGGGACCCCTACGAGCAGTACTTC.

This clonotype was counted ten times or more. This chain links TRBV7-2 with TRBJ2-2; D not resolved. The V end was cut by 5 bases, the J end by 8 bases, with 18 bases between. Germline V gene lookup returns CDR1 SGHTA and CDR2 FQGNSA. CDR3 size: 15 residues. This chain's CDR3 is CASSLRLGMAGELFF. Here the CDR3 DNA reads TGTGCCAGCAGCCTTCGGCTGGGGATGGCTGGGGAGCTGTTTTTT.

The chain employs TRBV7-9 and TRBJ2-7; D may be TRBD2 (6 bases). This CDR3 region has 13 residues. CDR1 and CDR2 from the germline V gene are SEHNR and FQNEAQ (reference sequence). The V end lost 7 bases, the J end lost 0 bases, and 10 bases lay between the germline ends. The CDR3, as DNA: TGTGCCAGCAAGGAACTAGCCTCCTACGAGCAGTACTTC. This gives the protein CASKELASYEQYF.

The sample holds many counts of this clonotype. The genes are TRBV7-2 and TRBJ2-2; TRBD2 agrees at 9 bases. Looked up from germline, CDR1 is SGHTA and CDR2 is FQGNSA. Trimming removed 2 bases from V and 9 bases from J; junction bases left unmatched: 4. This CDR3 comprises 14 residues. CDR3: CASSLRREGRELFF. The CDR3 DNA follows: TGTGCCAGCAGCTTAAGGCGGGAGGGCAGGGAGCTGTTTTTT.

This clonotype was recorded at least ten times. The rearrangement joins TRBV28 to TRBJ1-1; no reliable D call. Germline V lookup: CDR1 MDHEN, CDR2 SYDVKM. The V gene lost 8 bases and the J gene lost 11 bases, with 9 bases spanning the gap. The length of the CDR3 is 9 residues. The CDR3 sequence: CASGSGAFF. Here the CDR3 DNA reads TGTGCCAGCGGAAGTGGGGCTTTCTTT.

This clonotype was observed at least ten times. The chain employs TRBV5-1 and TRBJ2-7; weak D call: TRBD1 (6 bases). Trimming removed 4 bases at V and 2 bases at J, with 13 bases between. The CDR3 length is 14 residues. Germline CDR1 SGHRS, CDR2 YFSETQ. CDR3 protein: CASSKDTGPYEQYF. The CDR3 nucleotides are TGCGCCAGCAGCAAGGATACAGGGCCCTACGAGCAGTACTTC.

The J gene is TRBJ2-5, the V gene TRBV5-1; 7 nucleotides match TRBD2. This CDR3 has 16 amino acids. Germline trimming cut 2 bases from V and 8 bases from J; bases unmatched to any gene: 15. Germline V gene data show CDR1 as SGHRS and CDR2 as YFSETQ. CDR3 residues: CASSFDSLAHRDTQYF. CDR3 bases: TGCGCCAGCAGCTTCGATTCACTAGCGCATCGAGACACCCAGTACTTC.

This clonotype was detected many times. The chain uses TRBV29-1 and TRBJ2-5, with D maybe TRBD1 (6 bases). The V gene's germline CDR1 is SQVTM and CDR2 ANQGSEA. Trimming removed 6 bases at V and 5 bases at J, with 28 bases between. This CDR3 spans 17 amino acids. CDR3 coding DNA: TGCAGCGTGGTCCCGACCCACAGCAGGGGAGCTTTGGAGACCCAGTACTTC. It is translated as CSVVPTHSRGALETQYF.

The chain carries TRBV12-3 or TRBV12-4 and TRBJ2-2, with D maybe TRBD2 (6 bases). The length of the CDR3 is 16 residues. The V gene lost 6 bases and the J gene lost 1 base, with 15 bases spanning the gap. DNA for the CDR3: TGTGCCAGCAGCGTCGGAGGGACTGTGAACACCGGGGAGCTGTTTTTT. Encoded protein: CASSVGGTVNTGELFF.

This clonotype was seen at least ten times. The chain carries TRBV20-1 and TRBJ2-3, with TRBD2 matching over 7 bases. The CDR3 length is 13 residues. Trimming removed 6 bases from V and 4 bases from J; junction bases left unmatched: 7. Germline loops: CDR1 DFQATT, CDR2 SNEGSKA (reference sequence). CDR3 loop: CSAERDGADTQYF. The CDR3 nucleotides are TGCAGTGCCGAGCGGGATGGCGCAGATACGCAGTATTTT.

In the case of this clonotype: This may be a read error: a much more frequent sequence differs by one nucleotide. The chain combines TRBV7-6 with TRBJ2-7; 7 positions agree with TRBD2. V shed 4 bases, J shed 3 bases, and the junction held 6 bases outside the gene matches. Germline-derived CDR1 and CDR2 are SGHVS and FNYEAQ. The CDR3 loop spans 14 amino acids. The CDR3 region is CASSSRLAHYEQYF. The CDR3 DNA is TGTGCCAGCAGCTCGAGACTAGCCCACTACGAGCAGTACTTC.

J is TRBJ1-1 and V is TRBV29-1, with TRBD1 matching over 8 bases. Germline CDR1 is SQVTM and CDR2 is ANQGSEA. The CDR3 extends over 16 amino acids. V shed 3 bases and J 1 base; nucleotides not matched to a gene: 10. The CDR3, as DNA: TGCAGCGTTGACGAGCCCCAGGGGGCGAGGAACACTGAAGCTTTCTTT. This translates into CSVDEPQGARNTEAFF.

The rearrangement uses TRBV10-1 and TRBJ2-7; no definite D call. Near its end, the DNA agrees better with TRBJ2-1, so the J call may be wrong. The CDR3 has 13 amino acids. CDR1 and CDR2 from the germline V gene are WNHNN and SYGVQD (reference sequence). The CDR3 region is CASSPLSGYEQFF. In DNA form, the CDR3 reads TGCGCCAGCAGTCCACTTTCCGGCTACGAGCAGTTCTTC.

This clonotype was seen a handful of times. V gene TRBV5-6 combines with J gene TRBJ1-2; D not certain. Per the germline V gene, CDR1 is SGHDT and CDR2 is YYEEEE. V was clipped by 1 base and J by 2 bases, with 18 bases between them. The CDR3 totals 17 residues. In nucleotides, the CDR3 is TGTGCCAGCAGCTTGCCTCGGTGGGGAATAGGGAACTATGGCTACACCTTC. As protein: CASSLPRWGIGNYGYTF.